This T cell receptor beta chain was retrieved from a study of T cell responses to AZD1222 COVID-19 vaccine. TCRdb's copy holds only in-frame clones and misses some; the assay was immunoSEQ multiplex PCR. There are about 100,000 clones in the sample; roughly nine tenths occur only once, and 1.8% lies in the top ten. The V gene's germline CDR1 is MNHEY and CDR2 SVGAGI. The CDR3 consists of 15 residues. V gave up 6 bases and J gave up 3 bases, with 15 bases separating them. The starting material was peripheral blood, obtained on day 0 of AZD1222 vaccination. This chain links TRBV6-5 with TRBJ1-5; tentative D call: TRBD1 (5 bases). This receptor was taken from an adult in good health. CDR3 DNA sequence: TGTGCCAGCAGCCCCGACAGAGAATTCAATCAGCCCCAGCATTTT. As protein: CASSPDREFNQPQHF.